Below, 16 T cell receptor beta chains from the same sample are listed, as sequenced in a study of siplizumab effects on memory and regulatory T cells. The mixed lymphocyte reaction cells underwent coculture at 37°C for about six days. No antigens are known for them. The table came from immunoSEQ multiplex PCR; TCRdb's copy has only in-frame clones and leaves some out. The sample has roughly 5,300 clones, 45% to 55% seen once. The sequenced sample consisted of CFSE-low (dividing) CD8+ T cells sorted from an allogeneic mixed lymphocyte reaction. These receptors were taken from a human donor in good health; the cells came from an allogeneic mixed lymphocyte reaction. Some clones in this sample may be carry-over from other donors' samples.

This clone occurred a few times. The chain couples TRBV7-8 to TRBJ2-7, with D unclear. Germline CDR1 reads SGHVS; CDR2 reads FQNEAQ. V lost 0 bases and J 5 bases, leaving 14 bases between the germline ends. There are 15 residues in the CDR3. As DNA, the CDR3 is TGTGCCAGCAGCTTAGCGGGTGGCGCCCTCAACGAGCAGTACTTC. Protein sequence: CASSLAGGALNEQYF. Filled out from reference TRBV7-8 and TRBJ2-7, the complete variable domain reads GAGVSQSPRYKVAKRGQDVALRCDPISGHVSLFWYQQALGQGPEFLTYFQNEAQLDKSGLPSDRFFAERPEGSVSTLKIQRTQQEDSAVYLCASSLAGGALNEQYFGPGTRLTVT.

This clone was found a few times. The chain employs TRBV5-6 and TRBJ2-7; 8 bases map to TRBD2. Germline V gene lookup returns CDR1 SGHDT and CDR2 YYEEEE. The length of the CDR3 is 15 residues. V shed 0 bases, J shed 1 base, and the junction held 3 bases outside the gene matches. The CDR3 nucleotides read TGTGCCAGCAGCTTGGCAAGCGGGAGTTCCTACGAGCAGTACTTC. Translation: CASSLASGSSYEQYF.

In this sample, this clone turned up a few times. The rearrangement uses TRBV7-9 and TRBJ1-1; D unresolved. V was clipped by 4 bases and J by 5 bases, with 8 bases between them. Germline V gene lookup returns CDR1 SEHNR and CDR2 FQNEAQ (reference sequence). The CDR3 totals 12 residues. CDR3 sequence: CASSYMGTEAFF. The CDR3 region has the DNA TGTGCCAGCAGCTATATGGGGACTGAAGCTTTCTTT.

The V gene is TRBV6-1, the J gene TRBJ1-1; D is uncertain. V was shortened by 6 bases and J by 3 bases, with 8 bases between the two germline ends. Germline CDR1 and CDR2: MNHNS and SASEGT. This CDR3 has 12 residues. The chain's CDR3 is CASRPVDTEAFF. The CDR3, as DNA: TGTGCCAGCAGGCCAGTGGACACTGAAGCTTTCTTT.

This chain joins TRBV28 and TRBJ1-2, with TRBD1 as a possible D gene (5 bases). There are 16 residues in the CDR3. V was trimmed by 2 bases and J by 2 bases, leaving 15 bases between them. Germline V lookup: CDR1 MDHEN, CDR2 SYDVKM. The CDR3 region has the DNA TGTGCCAGCAGTTTAGGGGGATATCGGGGGAACTATGGCTACACCTTC. Translation gives CASSLGGYRGNYGYTF.

The chain couples TRBV28 to TRBJ1-3; 10 nucleotides match TRBD1. This CDR3 region has 15 residues. The junction had 1 base not matched to a gene; V was cut back by 2 bases and J by 3 bases. Germline V CDR1 and CDR2: MDHEN, SYDVKM. CDR3 sequence reads: CASSLGTGVGNTIYF. CDR3 nucleotide sequence: TGTGCCAGCAGTTTAGGGACAGGGGTTGGAAACACCATATATTTT.

A few counts support this clone. The chain uses TRBV19 and TRBJ1-2, with D unresolved. Looked up from germline, CDR1 is LNHDA and CDR2 is SQIVND (reference sequence). There are 14 residues in the CDR3. V gave up 6 bases and J gave up 4 bases, with 15 bases separating them. CDR3 nucleotides: TGTGCCAGTAGCCCCGCCGGGATGGGCTATGGCTACACCTTC. Protein product: CASSPAGMGYGYTF.

J is TRBJ2-2 and V is TRBV7-9, with a possible D match to TRBD2 (6 bases). Germline assignment: CDR1 SEHNR and CDR2 FQNEAQ (reference sequence). Trimming took off 4 bases at V and 4 bases at J, with 13 bases between the two ends. The CDR3 totals 15 residues. Here the CDR3 DNA reads TGTGCCAGCAGCTCCACCGGACTACGCACCGGGGAGCTGTTTTTT. Translated, it gives CASSSTGLRTGELFF.

This clone was detected only once. This chain joins TRBV13 and TRBJ2-1; D gene uncertain. The germline V and J ends were trimmed by 2 bases and 1 base, with 9 bases remaining between them. Germline CDR1 PRHDT, CDR2 FYEKMQ (reference sequence). The CDR3 is 15 amino acids. This chain's CDR3 is CASSLLAGSYNEQFF. In DNA, the CDR3 is TGTGCCAGCAGCTTACTGGCAGGATCCTACAATGAGCAGTTCTTC.

This clone has only a few counts. The CDR3 reads CASTALEETQYF. The CDR3 nucleotides are TGTGCCAGCACAGCCTTGGAGGAGACCCAGTACTTC. The V and J genes are TRBV7-9 and TRBJ2-5, with no clear D. V lost 7 bases to trimming and J lost 5 bases, with 11 bases between them. Germline V gives CDR1 SEHNR, CDR2 FQNEAQ (reference sequence). There are 12 residues in the CDR3.

This sequence joins TRBV9 and TRBJ1-2, with 9 bases fitting TRBD1. This CDR3 is 16 amino acids long. Unmatched junction bases numbered 7, after V lost 4 bases and J lost 0 bases. Germline CDR1 and CDR2: SGDLS and YYNGEE. CDR3 residues: CASSTGTGWPNYGYTF. Written as DNA, the CDR3 is TGTGCCAGCAGCACCGGGACAGGGTGGCCTAACTATGGCTACACCTTC.

The V gene is TRBV7-2, the J gene TRBJ2-1, with TRBD2 matching 7 bases. The CDR3 runs to 14 residues. Germline values: CDR1 SGHTA, CDR2 FQGNSA. The V segment lost 5 bases and the J segment 7 bases; nucleotides outside the gene matches: 8. The CDR3 reads CASSAYSGLNEQFF. CDR3 bases: TGTGCCAGCAGCGCCTATAGCGGGCTGAATGAGCAGTTCTTC.

The table lists this clone with a few counts. This rearrangement joins TRBV19 to TRBJ2-5; 12 positions agree with TRBD1. The CDR3 length is 16 residues. V was pared by 1 base and J by 1 base, with 1 base of the junction left unmatched. Germline V gives CDR1 LNHDA, CDR2 SQIVND (reference sequence). For the CDR3, the DNA is TGTGCCAGTAGTATAGGGGACAGGGGGCTCCAAGAGACCCAGTACTTC. Protein: CASSIGDRGLQETQYF.

The chain links TRBV9 to TRBJ2-5, with 15 bases fitting TRBD2. J gave up 5 bases and V 0 bases, and 5 bases lay outside the gene matches. Germline V lookup: CDR1 SGDLS, CDR2 YYNGEE. The CDR3 totals 17 residues. CDR3 sequence reads: CASSVEGGLAGGETQYF. For the CDR3, the DNA is TGTGCCAGCAGCGTAGAGGGAGGACTAGCGGGAGGGGAGACCCAGTACTTC.

This chain uses TRBV19 with TRBJ2-1; 12 nucleotides align to TRBD2. Germline CDR1 reads LNHDA; CDR2 reads SQIVND (reference sequence). The CDR3 covers 15 residues. Trimming took 1 base from V and 7 from J; bases not matched to a gene: 2. Written as DNA, the CDR3 is TGTGCCAGTAGTATAGGGGGGACTAGCGGGAATGAGCAGTTCTTC. It codes for CASSIGGTSGNEQFF.

The chain couples TRBV2 to TRBJ2-7, with 10 bases lining up with TRBD1. V dropped 7 bases and J dropped 5; count of bases not matched to a gene: 5. Germline V gene data show CDR1 as SNHLY and CDR2 as FYNNEI. The CDR3 totals 13 residues. The CDR3 here is CASKGQGSDEQYF. The CDR3 DNA sequence: TGTGCCAGCAAGGGACAGGGGAGCGACGAGCAGTACTTC.